These T cell receptor beta chains were read from a single sample in a study of blood T cell repertoires in COVID-19. Here immunoSEQ multiplex PCR was the method, and the copy in TCRdb shows in-frame clones only, minus some. The sample has approximately 40,000 clones, about 79% seen once; the top ten hold roughly 2.6%. The sequenced sample was peripheral blood. Receptors were obtained from a woman aged 55-70 years with acute or convalescent COVID-19. CDR3s include the opening cysteine and the closing phenylalanine or tryptophan. The order of the fields is clone size, D gene, V gene, J gene, CDR3 protein, CDR3 DNA. A D gene is named only where the DNA matches it firmly. Clone size, where shown, is once, few, many, or a class for clones that have expanded.

>.|TRBD2|TRBV14|TRBJ2-1
CASSQGGSSGRPYNEQFF
TGTGCCAGCAGCCAAGGAGGTTCTAGCGGGAGGCCCTACAATGAGCAGTTCTTC
>.|TRBD1|TRBV14|TRBJ2-3
CASSQGTGVTDTQYF
TGTGCCAGCAGCCAAGGTACAGGGGTGACAGATACGCAGTATTTT
>.|TRBD2|TRBV4-1|TRBJ2-7
CASSQGTSGGSYEQYF
TGCGCCAGCAGCCAAGGAACTAGCGGTGGCTCCTACGAGCAGTACTTC
>.|TRBD2|TRBV5-1|TRBJ2-1
CASSLLGLANNEQFF
TGCGCCAGCAGCTTGTTGGGACTAGCCAACAATGAGCAGTTCTTC
>.|.|TRBV2|TRBJ1-3
CASRAGDGNTIYF
TGTGCCAGCAGGGCAGGGGATGGAAACACCATATATTTT
>.|.|TRBV21-1|TRBJ2-5
CATTPQPGGAETQYF
TGTGCCACCACCCCTCAGCCTGGAGGAGCCGAGACCCAGTACTTC
>.|.|TRBV5-6|TRBJ2-4
CASSFTGSDIQYF
TGTGCCAGCAGCTTTACGGGGTCCGACATTCAGTACTTC
>.|TRBD1|TRBV5-7|TRBJ1-5
CASSPRDRETPSNQPQHF
TGTGCCAGCAGCCCCCGGGACAGGGAGACGCCGAGCAATCAGCCCCAGCATTTT
>.|TRBD1|TRBV19|TRBJ2-5
CASSILTGGVQETQYF
TGTGCCAGTAGTATCCTAACAGGGGGCGTGCAAGAGACCCAGTACTTC
>.|TRBD2|TRBV4-2|TRBJ2-2
CASSPGLAGGNTGELFF
TGTGCCAGCAGCCCCGGACTAGCGGGGGGCAACACCGGGGAGCTGTTTTTT
>few|TRBD1|TRBV10-3|TRBJ1-1
CAISESQGEGTEAFF
TGTGCCATCAGTGAATCACAGGGGGAGGGCACTGAAGCTTTCTTT
>.|.|TRBV30|TRBJ1-1
CAWANSGTMNTEAFF
TGTGCCTGGGCCAATTCCGGGACAATGAACACTGAAGCTTTCTTT
>.|.|TRBV5-8|TRBJ1-4
CASGGGTNEKLFF
TGTGCCAGCGGGGGAGGCACTAATGAAAAACTGTTTTTT
>.|TRBD1|TRBV7-9|TRBJ1-4
CASSLTGAVGEKLFF
TGTGCCAGCAGCCTGACAGGGGCGGTTGGAGAAAAACTGTTTTTT
>.|.|TRBV6-6|TRBJ1-3
CASSPHRARYSGNTIYF
TGTGCCAGCAGTCCCCACAGGGCCCGATACTCTGGAAACACCATATATTTT
>.|.|TRBV7-9|TRBJ2-7
CASSTRDGRYEQYF
TGTGCCAGCAGCACGCGGGACGGTCGGTACGAGCAGTACTTC
>.|.|TRBV5-1|TRBJ1-4
CASSVGQTPNEKLFF
TGCGCCAGCAGCGTTGGACAGACACCTAATGAAAAACTGTTTTTT
>.|.|TRBV19|TRBJ1-3
CASSIRGTSGNTIYF
TGTGCCAGTAGTATTCGCGGGACCTCTGGAAACACCATATATTTT
>.|.|TRBV4-1|TRBJ2-1
CASSQAPRDEQFF
TGCGCCAGCAGCCAAGCCCCCCGGGATGAGCAGTTCTTC
>.|.|TRBV9|TRBJ1-4
CASSAKRGGTNEKLFF
TGTGCCAGCAGCGCAAAACGTGGAGGGACTAATGAAAAACTGTTTTTT
>.|TRBD1|TRBV5-1|TRBJ1-1
CASSLRTGESTEAFF
TGCGCCAGCAGCTTACGGACAGGGGAGTCGACTGAAGCTTTCTTT
>.|.|TRBV2|TRBJ2-2
CASSARQVPDPNTGELFF
TGTGCCAGCAGTGCGCGACAGGTCCCAGACCCGAACACCGGGGAGCTGTTTTTT
>.|TRBD1|TRBV18|TRBJ1-2
CASSVGQGFANYGYTF
TGTGCCAGCTCAGTCGGACAGGGGTTTGCTAACTATGGCTACACCTTC
>.|.|TRBV19|TRBJ1-4
CASSRRVEKLFF
TGTGCCAGTAGTCGCAGGGTTGAAAAACTGTTTTTT
>once|TRBD1|TRBV12-5|TRBJ1-5
CASGATGTGAFHNQPQHF
TGTGCTAGTGGTGCTACCGGGACAGGCGCCTTTCACAATCAGCCCCAGCATTTT
>.|TRBD1|TRBV2|TRBJ2-7
CASRGLLGQGISGEQYF
TGTGCCAGCAGAGGCCTCCTTGGACAGGGGATCTCGGGCGAGCAGTACTTC
>.|TRBD1|TRBV28|TRBJ1-6
CASRPARQGLGSPLHF
TGTGCCAGCAGACCAGCCCGACAGGGTCTCGGTTCACCCCTCCACTTT
>few|TRBD2|TRBV6-5|TRBJ2-2
CASRRTSGWTGELFF
TGTGCCAGCAGACGGACTAGCGGGTGGACCGGGGAGCTGTTTTTT
>.|.|TRBV4-2|TRBJ2-7
CASSQGGLSNEQYF
TGTGCCAGCAGCCAGGGGGGACTCTCCAACGAGCAGTACTTC
>few|.|TRBV7-2|TRBJ1-5
CASSLVGRGHQPQHF
TGTGCCAGCAGCTTAGTTGGCAGGGGTCATCAGCCCCAGCATTTT
>.|TRBD2|TRBV5-4|TRBJ2-7
CASSPAQREGAVYF
TGTGCCAGCAGCCCCGCGCAGCGGGAGGGCGCTGTTTACTTC
>.|.|TRBV14|TRBJ1-4
CASSRSGYNEKLFF
TGTGCCAGCAGCCGGTCAGGATATAATGAAAAACTGTTTTTT
>.|.|TRBV28|TRBJ1-2
CASSIRTVDVGYTF
TGTGCCAGCAGTATAAGGACAGTAGATGTTGGCTACACCTTC
>.|TRBD2|TRBV24-1|TRBJ2-1
CATSDSGGGAYNEQFF
TGTGCCACCAGTGACTCCGGCGGGGGGGCATACAATGAGCAGTTCTTC
>.|.|TRBV28|TRBJ2-3
CASSPGGGARTDTQYF
TGTGCCAGCAGTCCCGGAGGCGGGGCCAGAACAGATACGCAGTATTTT
>.|.|TRBV28|TRBJ2-7
CASSLRVHEQYF
TGTGCCAGCAGTCTCCGGGTTCACGAGCAGTACTTC
>.|.|TRBV18|TRBJ2-4
CASSPQSSLVAKNIQYF
TGTGCCAGCTCACCACAGTCTAGCCTTGTAGCCAAAAACATTCAGTACTTC
>once|.|TRBV1|TRBJ2-3
CTSRNGTSGTDTQYF
TGCACCAGCAGAAACGGGACTAGCGGCACAGATACGCAGTATTTT
>.|TRBD2|TRBV6-6|TRBJ2-1
CASSPQYATSGVYNEQFF
TGTGCCAGCAGTCCCCAATATGCGACTAGCGGGGTCTACAATGAGCAGTTCTTC
>.|TRBD1|TRBV7-2|TRBJ1-4
CASSLTGTTTNEKLFF
TGTGCCAGCAGCTTGACAGGGACAACAACTAATGAAAAACTGTTTTTT
>once|.|TRBV29-1|TRBJ2-2
CSVAQGVTGELFF
TGCAGCGTTGCCCAAGGGGTCACCGGGGAGCTGTTTTTT
>.|.|TRBV30|TRBJ1-5
CAWSGRGSNQPQHF
TGTGCCTGGAGTGGCAGGGGTAGCAATCAGCCCCAGCATTTT
>.|TRBD1|TRBV30|TRBJ1-2
CAWRPDRGSNYGYTF
TGTGCCTGGAGACCAGACAGGGGGTCTAACTATGGCTACACCTTC
>.|.|TRBV10-2|TRBJ2-7
CASSDRAKRTYEQYF
TGCGCCAGCAGTGACAGGGCCAAACGGACCTACGAGCAGTACTTC
>.|.|TRBV28|TRBJ1-3
CASSLSVRNTIYF
TGTGCCAGCAGTTTATCTGTAAGAAACACCATATATTTT